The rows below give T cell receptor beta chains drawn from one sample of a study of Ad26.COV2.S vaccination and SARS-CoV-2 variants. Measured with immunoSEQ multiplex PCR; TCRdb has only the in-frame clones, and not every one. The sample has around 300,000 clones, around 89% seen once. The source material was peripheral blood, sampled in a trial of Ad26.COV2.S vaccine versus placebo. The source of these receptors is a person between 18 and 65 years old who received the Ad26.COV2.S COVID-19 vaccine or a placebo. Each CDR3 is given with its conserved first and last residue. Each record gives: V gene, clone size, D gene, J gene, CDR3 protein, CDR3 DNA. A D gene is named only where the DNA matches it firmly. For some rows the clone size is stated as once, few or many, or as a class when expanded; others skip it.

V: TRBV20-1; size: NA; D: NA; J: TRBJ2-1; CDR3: CSVAAPTEQFF; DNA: TGCAGTGTGGCAGCTCCTACCGAGCAGTTCTTC
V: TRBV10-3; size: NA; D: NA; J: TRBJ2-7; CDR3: CAISESRYEQYF; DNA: TGTGCCATCAGTGAGTCAAGATACGAGCAGTACTTC
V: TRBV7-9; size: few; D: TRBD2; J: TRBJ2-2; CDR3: CASSLTSGSMGGELFF; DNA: TGTGCCAGCAGCTTGACTAGCGGCTCTATGGGCGGGGAGCTGTTTTTT
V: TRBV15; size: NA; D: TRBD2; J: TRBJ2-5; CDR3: CATSRAGGQPQETQYF; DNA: TGTGCCACCAGCAGGGCGGGGGGGCAACCCCAAGAGACCCAGTACTTC
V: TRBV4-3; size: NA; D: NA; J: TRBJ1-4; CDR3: CASSQDAGFGEKLFF; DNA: TGCGCCAGCAGCCAAGATGCCGGGTTTGGAGAAAAACTGTTTTTT
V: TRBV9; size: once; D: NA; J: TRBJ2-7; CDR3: CASSVGLGGDMWQYF; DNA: TGTGCCAGCAGCGTAGGATTAGGGGGTGATATGTGGCAGTACTTC
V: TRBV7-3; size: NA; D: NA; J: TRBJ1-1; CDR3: CASSLSPGLKTEAFF; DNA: TGTGCCAGCAGCTTAAGCCCGGGGCTTAAAACTGAAGCTTTCTTT
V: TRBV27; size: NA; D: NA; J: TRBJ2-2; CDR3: CASSWSANTGELFF; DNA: TGTGCCAGCAGTTGGTCCGCGAACACCGGGGAGCTGTTTTTT
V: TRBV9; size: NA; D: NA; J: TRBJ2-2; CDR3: CASSVGPTSRGTGELFF; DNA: TGTGCCAGCAGCGTAGGCCCAACGTCCCGGGGCACCGGGGAGCTGTTTTTT
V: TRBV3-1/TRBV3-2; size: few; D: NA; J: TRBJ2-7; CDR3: CASSPGGGYEQYF; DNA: TGTGCCAGCAGCCCAGGGGGGGGCTACGAGCAGTACTTC
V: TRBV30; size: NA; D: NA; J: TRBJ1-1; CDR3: CAWREGRGWATEAFF; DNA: TGTGCCTGGAGGGAAGGACGGGGGTGGGCCACTGAAGCTTTCTTT
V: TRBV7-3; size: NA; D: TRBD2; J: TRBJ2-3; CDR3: CASSSRTPGLAGVIDTQYF; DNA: TGTGCCAGCAGCTCGCGAACCCCGGGACTAGCGGGAGTGATAGATACGCAGTATTTT
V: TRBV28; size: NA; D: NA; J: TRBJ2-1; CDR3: CASSLYGNYNEQFF; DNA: TGTGCCAGCAGTTTATACGGGAACTACAATGAGCAGTTCTTC
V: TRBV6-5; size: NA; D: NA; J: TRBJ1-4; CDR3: CASSRAHTNEKLFF; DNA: TGTGCCAGCAGCAGGGCTCACACTAATGAAAAACTGTTTTTT
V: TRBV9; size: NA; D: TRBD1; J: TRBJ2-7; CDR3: CASSATGGLRSYEQYF; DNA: TGTGCCAGCAGCGCAACAGGGGGTCTTAGGAGCTACGAGCAGTACTTC
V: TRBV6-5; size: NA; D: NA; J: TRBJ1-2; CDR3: CASSRNRVNYGYTF; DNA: TGTGCCAGCAGTCGAAACAGGGTGAACTATGGCTACACCTTC
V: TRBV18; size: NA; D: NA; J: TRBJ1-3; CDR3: CASSPRQSQNTIYF; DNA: TGTGCCAGCTCACCAAGGCAGAGTCAAAACACCATATATTTT
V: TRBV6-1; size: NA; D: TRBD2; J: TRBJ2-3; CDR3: CASSVTFSASGRSTDTQYF; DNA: TGTGCCAGCAGTGTTACGTTTTCGGCTAGCGGGAGGAGCACAGATACGCAGTATTTT
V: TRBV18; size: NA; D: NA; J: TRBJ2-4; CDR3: CASSPQGFKNIQYF; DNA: TGTGCCAGCTCACCACAGGGTTTCAAAAACATTCAGTACTTC
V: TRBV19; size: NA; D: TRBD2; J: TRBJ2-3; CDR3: CASSVGTSGSRNTQYF; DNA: TGTGCCAGTAGTGTTGGGACTAGCGGGAGTAGGAATACGCAGTATTTT
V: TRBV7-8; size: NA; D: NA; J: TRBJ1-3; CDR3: CASSLAIGGNSGNTIYF; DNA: TGTGCCAGCAGCTTAGCGATTGGCGGGAACTCTGGAAACACCATATATTTT
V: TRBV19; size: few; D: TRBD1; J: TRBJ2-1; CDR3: CASSIVGTGLNEQFF; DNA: TGTGCCAGTAGTATAGTTGGGACAGGGCTCAATGAGCAGTTCTTC
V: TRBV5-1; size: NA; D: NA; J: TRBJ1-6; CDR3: CASSLGGPVSPLHF; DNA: TGCGCCAGCAGCTTGGGGGGCCCGGTGTCACCCCTCCACTTT
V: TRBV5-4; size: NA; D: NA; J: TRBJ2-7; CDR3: CASSSLDYEQYF; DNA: TGTGCCAGCAGCTCCCTAGACTACGAGCAGTACTTC
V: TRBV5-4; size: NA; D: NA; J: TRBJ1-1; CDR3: CASSLGRNTEAFF; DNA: TGTGCCAGCAGCTTGGGCAGGAACACTGAAGCTTTCTTT
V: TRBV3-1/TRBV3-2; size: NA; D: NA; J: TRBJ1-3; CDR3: CASSQGFGVSGNTIYF; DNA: TGTGCCAGCAGCCAAGGGTTTGGAGTCTCTGGAAACACCATATATTTT
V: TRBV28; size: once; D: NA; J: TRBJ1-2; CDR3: CATFAVGYGYTF; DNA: TGTGCCACCTTCGCGGTGGGGTATGGCTACACCTTC
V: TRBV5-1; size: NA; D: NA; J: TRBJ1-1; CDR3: CASSLRTDTNTEAFF; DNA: TGCGCCAGCAGCTTACGGACAGACACTAACACTGAAGCTTTCTTT